This T cell receptor beta chain was sequenced for a study of post-analysis software for immune sequencing data. Comment on this clonotype: Antigen unknown.

Study-level results: The authors found that F measure strongly co-clustered same-batch samples.

Presence of unique molecular identifiers characterized the TCR beta cDNA libraries. A single record per CDR3 protein comes from TCRdb applying MiXCR to the PCR reads. The sample shows 450,000 or so distinct CDR3 sequences, approximately 46% of them seen only once. The specimen was blood. The source of this sequence is a girl aged 10 to 17 with multiple sclerosis.

The CDR3 sequence: CASSTQGAYEQYF. The CDR3 region has the DNA TGCGCCAGCAGTACGCAGGGGGCCTACGAGCAGTACTTC. The genes are TRBV4-1 and TRBJ2-7; 7 bases are shared with TRBD1. V trimming: 6 bases; J trimming: 2 bases; junction bases outside the gene matches: 4. This CDR3 has 13 amino acids. Germline CDR1 reads MGHRA; CDR2 reads YSYEKL.